The rows below give T cell receptor beta chains drawn from one sample of a study of shared clonotypes between healthy human individuals. The assay was immunoSEQ multiplex PCR, and TCRdb's table has in-frame clones only and misses some. The repertoire holds around 940,000 clones, 60% to 85% seen once, with about 1.5% in the top ten. The sequencing input was memory CD4+ T cells sorted from blood. These receptors all come from a man aged 18 to 29 in good health. CDR3s leave out the opening cysteine and the closing phenylalanine or tryptophan. Fields, in order: D gene, V gene, CDR3 length, CDR3 protein. The D gene is left open where the match is weak.

d_call: TRBD2; v_call: TRBV13; cdr3_length: 14; cdr3_aa: ASSRTSGGPQETQY
d_call: .; v_call: TRBV21-1; cdr3_length: 13; cdr3_aa: ASSPPAASDTEAF
d_call: TRBD2; v_call: TRBV6-5; cdr3_length: 10; cdr3_aa: ASALAGEAQY
d_call: .; v_call: TRBV5-1; cdr3_length: 13; cdr3_aa: ASSLVAGPATEAF
d_call: TRBD2; v_call: TRBV5-4; cdr3_length: 13; cdr3_aa: ASSVLAGGTGELF
d_call: TRBD1; v_call: TRBV18; cdr3_length: 14; cdr3_aa: ASSRYRGNSNTEAF
d_call: TRBD1; v_call: TRBV6-5; cdr3_length: 12; cdr3_aa: ASSLGQGAWELF
d_call: TRBD2; v_call: TRBV11-3; cdr3_length: 11; cdr3_aa: ASSSPLANTQY
d_call: .; v_call: TRBV6-6; cdr3_length: 13; cdr3_aa: ASSYRLDGAYEQY
d_call: TRBD1; v_call: TRBV7-9; cdr3_length: 13; cdr3_aa: ASSLGDRGQETQY
d_call: .; v_call: TRBV5-1; cdr3_length: 13; cdr3_aa: ASRYGTRGSDTQY
d_call: .; v_call: TRBV18; cdr3_length: 12; cdr3_aa: ASSPGPASYEQY
d_call: .; v_call: TRBV27; cdr3_length: 10; cdr3_aa: ASSLQGGEQF
d_call: TRBD2; v_call: TRBV6-1; cdr3_length: 14; cdr3_aa: ASSEGARGGFDTQY
d_call: .; v_call: TRBV28; cdr3_length: 13; cdr3_aa: ASSQSPTSTDTQY
d_call: .; v_call: TRBV27; cdr3_length: 13; cdr3_aa: ASSLSLGANQPQH
d_call: .; v_call: TRBV6-5; cdr3_length: 9; cdr3_aa: ASSQGREAF
d_call: .; v_call: TRBV4-1; cdr3_length: 14; cdr3_aa: ASSQVLAEGKNIQY
d_call: TRBD1; v_call: TRBV7-3; cdr3_length: 14; cdr3_aa: ASSLGQAYSNQPQH
d_call: .; v_call: TRBV6-1; cdr3_length: 11; cdr3_aa: ASRRGGRETQY
d_call: TRBD1; v_call: TRBV2; cdr3_length: 14; cdr3_aa: ASRGTGKRRGTEAF
d_call: .; v_call: TRBV7-2; cdr3_length: 14; cdr3_aa: ASSLEGGAITDTQY
d_call: .; v_call: TRBV5-6; cdr3_length: 11; cdr3_aa: ASSFEAQETQY
d_call: .; v_call: TRBV18; cdr3_length: 13; cdr3_aa: ASSPRQSSYNEQF
d_call: TRBD1; v_call: TRBV5-1; cdr3_length: 12; cdr3_aa: ASSDRGPSYEQY
d_call: TRBD1; v_call: TRBV19; cdr3_length: 11; cdr3_aa: ASSKTGNQPQH
d_call: .; v_call: TRBV30; cdr3_length: 12; cdr3_aa: AWSRPDPNYGYT
d_call: .; v_call: TRBV19; cdr3_length: 14; cdr3_aa: ASSIDGQVSTDTQY
d_call: .; v_call: TRBV20-1; cdr3_length: 9; cdr3_aa: SARLQKEAF
d_call: .; v_call: TRBV19; cdr3_length: 12; cdr3_aa: ASSDRDGGQPQH
d_call: TRBD1; v_call: TRBV5-1; cdr3_length: 13; cdr3_aa: ASSLRDRAGTEAF
d_call: .; v_call: TRBV9; cdr3_length: 12; cdr3_aa: ASSVQGNTGELF
d_call: .; v_call: TRBV7-2; cdr3_length: 13; cdr3_aa: ASSLRGSFSYEQY
d_call: .; v_call: TRBV5-1; cdr3_length: 11; cdr3_aa: ASSWGSSETQY
d_call: TRBD1; v_call: TRBV6-1; cdr3_length: 13; cdr3_aa: ASRPLGQGVNEQF
d_call: .; v_call: TRBV5-1; cdr3_length: 13; cdr3_aa: ASSVGLLMVYEQY
d_call: .; v_call: TRBV28; cdr3_length: 12; cdr3_aa: ASSLAIRGTEAF
d_call: .; v_call: TRBV4-3; cdr3_length: 13; cdr3_aa: ASSPGTPGGGELF
d_call: .; v_call: TRBV2; cdr3_length: 13; cdr3_aa: ASSEARVWSEKLF
d_call: TRBD1; v_call: TRBV30; cdr3_length: 13; cdr3_aa: AWNSPGGRNTEAF
d_call: .; v_call: TRBV7-8; cdr3_length: 16; cdr3_aa: ASRSSLERPSSYNEQF
d_call: .; v_call: TRBV19; cdr3_length: 9; cdr3_aa: ASRKNTEAF
d_call: .; v_call: TRBV7-2; cdr3_length: 13; cdr3_aa: ASSLARTQQETQY
d_call: .; v_call: TRBV4-2; cdr3_length: 13; cdr3_aa: ASSQDTGPNQPQH
d_call: .; v_call: TRBV29-1; cdr3_length: 11; cdr3_aa: SVEGRALGTQY
d_call: .; v_call: TRBV30; cdr3_length: 17; cdr3_aa: AWSPPGFWGSSGANVLT
d_call: .; v_call: TRBV27; cdr3_length: 11; cdr3_aa: ASSRGENYGYT
d_call: TRBD2; v_call: TRBV28; cdr3_length: 16; cdr3_aa: ASSLIYSGGTNTGELF